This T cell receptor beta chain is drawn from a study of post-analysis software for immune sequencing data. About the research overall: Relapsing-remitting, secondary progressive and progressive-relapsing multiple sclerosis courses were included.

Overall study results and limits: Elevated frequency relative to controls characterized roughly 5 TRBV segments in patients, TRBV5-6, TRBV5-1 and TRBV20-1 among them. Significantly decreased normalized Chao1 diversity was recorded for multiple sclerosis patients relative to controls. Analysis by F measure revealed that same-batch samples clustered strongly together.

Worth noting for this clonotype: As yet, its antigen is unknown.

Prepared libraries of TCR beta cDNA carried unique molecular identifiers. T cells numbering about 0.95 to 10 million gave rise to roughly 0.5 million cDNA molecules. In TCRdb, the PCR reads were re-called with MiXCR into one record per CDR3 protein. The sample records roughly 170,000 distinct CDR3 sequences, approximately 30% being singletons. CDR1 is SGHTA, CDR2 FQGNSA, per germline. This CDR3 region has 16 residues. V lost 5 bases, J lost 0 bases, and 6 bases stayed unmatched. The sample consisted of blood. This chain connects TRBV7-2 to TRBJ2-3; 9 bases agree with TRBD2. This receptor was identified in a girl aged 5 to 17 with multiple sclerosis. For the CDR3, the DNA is TGTGCCAGCAGCCCAGGGGGGACTAGCAGCACAGATACGCAGTATTTT. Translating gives CASSPGGTSSTDTQYF.